This is a list of T cell receptor beta chains from one sample in a study of blood T cell repertoires in COVID-19. Only in-frame clones appear in the TCRdb table, and some are missing; sequencing was by immunoSEQ multiplex PCR. The data hold roughly 100,000 clones, with about four fifths observed a single time. The material sequenced was peripheral blood. The receptors come from a woman over 75 with acute or convalescent COVID-19. Each CDR3 is given with its conserved first and last residue. The D gene is left open where the match is weak. Clone size is given for some rows only: seen once, a few or many times, or a class if the clone is expanded.

TRBV18	TRBJ2-7	NA	few	CASSGEGTNGYEQYF	TGTGCCAGCTCAGGAGAGGGAACAAACGGCTACGAGCAGTACTTC
TRBV9	TRBJ2-3	TRBD2	NA	CASSGIAGSSADTQYF	TGTGCCAGCAGCGGAATAGCGGGGTCGAGCGCAGATACGCAGTATTTT
TRBV6-5	TRBJ1-2	TRBD1	NA	CASLPPGGIGYTF	TGTGCCAGCCTTCCCCCAGGGGGTATTGGCTACACCTTC
TRBV18	TRBJ2-5	TRBD1	NA	CASSAGTAETQYF	TGTGCCAGCTCAGCCGGGACAGCTGAGACCCAGTACTTC
TRBV24-1	TRBJ1-2	NA	NA	CATSPTGKNYGYTF	TGTGCCACCAGCCCTACAGGGAAAAACTATGGCTACACCTTC
TRBV5-4	TRBJ1-1	TRBD1	NA	CASSPPDRGTEAFF	TGTGCCAGCAGCCCCCCCGACAGGGGCACTGAAGCTTTCTTT
TRBV28	TRBJ2-3	TRBD1	NA	CASSLLPGQGETDTQYF	TGTGCCAGCAGTTTACTCCCGGGACAGGGGGAAACAGATACGCAGTATTTT
TRBV7-2	TRBJ2-4	NA	NA	CASSLLARRENIQYF	TGTGCCAGCAGCTTACTAGCCCGTAGGGAAAACATTCAGTACTTC
TRBV29-1	TRBJ1-2	TRBD1	NA	CSVDAQGHDGYTF	TGCAGCGTTGATGCACAGGGGCACGATGGCTACACCTTC
TRBV18	TRBJ1-6	TRBD1	NA	CASSPPTGTGGISSPLHF	TGTGCCAGCTCACCACCGACCGGGACAGGGGGGATCAGTTCACCCCTCCACTTT
TRBV5-8	TRBJ2-3	TRBD2	NA	CASSWRGTSGFTDTQYF	TGTGCCAGCAGCTGGAGGGGGACTAGCGGGTTCACAGATACGCAGTATTTT
TRBV7-2	TRBJ2-7	TRBD1	NA	CASSSWGQGGLGEQYF	TGTGCCAGCAGCTCGTGGGGACAAGGGGGCCTCGGGGAGCAGTACTTC
TRBV30	TRBJ2-5	TRBD2	NA	CAWRVAGGHKTQYF	TGTGCCTGGAGAGTAGCGGGGGGTCACAAGACCCAGTACTTC
TRBV6-5	TRBJ2-7	TRBD2	NA	CASQLAGPSYEQYF	TGTGCCAGCCAACTAGCGGGTCCTTCCTACGAGCAGTACTTC
TRBV15	TRBJ1-2	TRBD1	NA	CATSVRNTGVGYTF	TGTGCCACCAGCGTCCGCAATACAGGGGTCGGCTACACCTTC
TRBV2	TRBJ2-5	NA	NA	CASTDPGRETQYF	TGTGCCAGCACCGACCCAGGGAGGGAGACCCAGTACTTC
TRBV6-2/TRBV6-3	TRBJ2-1	TRBD2	NA	CASSSRRTSGGSYNEQFF	TGTGCCAGCAGTTCCCGAAGGACTAGCGGGGGTTCCTACAATGAGCAGTTCTTC
TRBV28	TRBJ1-5	NA	NA	CASSSDTYQPQHF	TGTGCCAGCAGCTCCGACACTTATCAGCCCCAGCATTTT
TRBV19	TRBJ1-1	TRBD1	NA	CATRQGNTGTEAFF	TGTGCCACCAGACAGGGTAATACTGGGACTGAAGCTTTCTTT
TRBV7-8	TRBJ1-1	TRBD1	few	CASSWDRGQGTEAFF	TGTGCCAGCAGCTGGGACAGGGGGCAGGGCACTGAAGCTTTCTTT
TRBV11-2	TRBJ2-5	NA	NA	CASRKGALLWETQYF	TGTGCCAGCCGTAAGGGAGCCCTACTGTGGGAGACCCAGTACTTC
TRBV6-4	TRBJ2-1	TRBD2	few	CASSLTSGRDEQFF	TGTGCCAGCAGTCTTACTAGCGGGAGGGATGAGCAGTTCTTC
TRBV19	TRBJ2-7	TRBD2	NA	CASSPLAGVREQYF	TGTGCCAGTAGTCCGCTAGCGGGAGTTAGGGAGCAGTACTTC
TRBV24-1	TRBJ2-3	NA	NA	CATSPAGDTQYF	TGTGCCACCAGCCCCGCCGGAGATACGCAGTATTTT
TRBV7-9	TRBJ2-7	NA	medium-sized	CAGEGEGGREQYF	TGTGCTGGCGAGGGGGAAGGGGGTCGAGAGCAGTACTTC
TRBV6-5	TRBJ2-7	TRBD2	NA	CASQGLAGGTYEQYF	TGTGCCAGCCAGGGACTAGCGGGGGGAACCTACGAGCAGTACTTC
TRBV11-2	TRBJ1-1	TRBD1	once	CASSRGQPNTEAFF	TGTGCCAGCAGCCGGGGACAGCCGAACACTGAAGCTTTCTTT
TRBV19	TRBJ1-1	TRBD1	once	CASSIVGGGVTEAFF	TGTGCCAGTAGTATCGTCGGAGGGGGCGTCACTGAAGCTTTCTTT
TRBV7-9	TRBJ2-1	TRBD1	NA	CASSSSGTGVYNEQFF	TGTGCCAGCAGCTCATCCGGGACAGGGGTATACAATGAGCAGTTCTTC
TRBV3-1/TRBV3-2	TRBJ2-6	NA	NA	CAAASAGANVLTF	TGTGCAGCTGCGAGTGCCGGGGCCAACGTCCTGACTTTC
TRBV18	TRBJ2-5	NA	NA	CASSPATGQETQYF	TGTGCCAGCTCACCAGCGACAGGTCAAGAGACCCAGTACTTC
TRBV2	TRBJ1-2	TRBD1	few	CASSPTGGYGYTF	TGTGCCAGCAGTCCGACAGGGGGCTATGGCTACACCTTC
TRBV5-1	TRBJ1-2	NA	NA	CASSLDWTDGYTF	TGCGCCAGCAGCTTGGATTGGACAGACGGCTACACCTTC
TRBV19	TRBJ1-2	NA	NA	CASSIRAGANPNYGYTF	TGTGCCAGTAGTATAAGGGCAGGGGCAAACCCTAACTATGGCTACACCTTC
TRBV30	TRBJ2-7	NA	NA	CAWSRTSWEQYF	TGTGCCTGGAGTAGAACTAGCTGGGAGCAGTACTTC
TRBV5-5	TRBJ1-1	NA	NA	CASSPGFFTEAFF	TGTGCCAGCAGCCCGGGGTTTTTTACTGAAGCTTTCTTT
TRBV28	TRBJ1-1	TRBD1	few	CASRGTGATEAFF	TGTGCCAGCAGGGGGACAGGGGCGACTGAAGCTTTCTTT
TRBV27	TRBJ2-3	NA	NA	CASSLVSGSTFSDTQYF	TGTGCCAGCAGTCTAGTGAGTGGGAGTACTTTCTCAGATACGCAGTATTTT
TRBV11-3	TRBJ1-1	NA	NA	CASSLDTGTEAFF	TGTGCCAGCAGCTTAGATACGGGCACTGAAGCTTTCTTT
TRBV5-8	TRBJ2-3	NA	NA	CASSGRGTDTQYF	TGTGCCAGCAGCGGCCGGGGAACAGATACGCAGTATTTT
TRBV29-1	TRBJ1-1	TRBD1	NA	CSAWGSGGTEAFF	TGCAGCGCCTGGGGGTCAGGGGGTACTGAAGCTTTCTTT
TRBV24-1	TRBJ2-1	NA	NA	CATSGPQGRTNEQFF	TGTGCCACCAGTGGCCCCCAGGGGCGGACCAATGAGCAGTTCTTC
TRBV5-1	TRBJ2-2	NA	NA	CASSFSLADTGELFF	TGCGCCAGCAGCTTTTCTTTAGCGGACACCGGGGAGCTGTTTTTT
TRBV2	TRBJ2-7	TRBD1	NA	CASIGTGWGKGEQYF	TGTGCCAGCATAGGGACAGGCTGGGGTAAGGGCGAGCAGTACTTC
TRBV7-9	TRBJ2-2	TRBD2	few	CASSLSAGAGGELFF	TGTGCCAGCAGCTTATCAGCGGGAGCTGGCGGGGAGCTGTTTTTT
TRBV18	TRBJ1-1	NA	NA	CASVRTQGTTEAFF	TGTGCCAGCGTTAGAACACAGGGAACCACTGAAGCTTTCTTT
TRBV6-5	TRBJ2-7	TRBD2	NA	CASSLGLAGIYEQYF	TGTGCCAGCAGTCTGGGACTAGCGGGTATCTACGAGCAGTACTTC
TRBV2	TRBJ1-4	NA	NA	CASSLDSYEKLFF	TGTGCCAGCAGTTTGGACAGTTATGAAAAACTGTTTTTT
TRBV5-6	TRBJ2-3	NA	NA	CASSLRRGTSTDTQYF	TGTGCCAGCAGCTTGCGACGGGGAACTAGCACAGATACGCAGTATTTT